The 14 T cell receptor beta chains given below trace back to one sample, sequenced in a study of tumor and adjacent non-tumor tissue in lung cancer. RNA was extracted from bulk tissue without any cell sorting. Distant lung tissue was collected more than 3 cm away from the tumor edge. TCRbeta libraries were built with three rounds of nested PCR, modified from ARM-PCR. TCRdb itself ran the multiplex PCR reads through MiXCR, one entry per CDR3 protein. This table holds 80,000 to 100,000 distinct CDR3 sequences, 80% found once. The specimen sequenced was distant non-tumor lung tissue. The source is a man aged 60 to 75 with small cell lung cancer.

V gene TRBV6-5 combines with J gene TRBJ2-7, with D perhaps TRBD1 or TRBD2 (6 bases each). The CDR3 runs 16 residues. Trimming left V 4 bases short and J 9 bases short, with 25 bases between. The germline V gene has CDR1 MNHEY and CDR2 SVGAGI. CDR3 loop: CASSSSTRGTPYWQYF. In DNA form, the CDR3 reads TGTGCCAGCAGTTCAAGCACTAGGGGGACTCCCTACTGGCAGTACTTC.

The gene calls are TRBV5-6 and TRBJ2-2; either TRBD1 or TRBD2 may supply D (5 bases each). This CDR3 comprises 20 residues. CDR1 SGHDT and CDR2 YYEEEE come from the germline V gene. V was trimmed by 6 bases and J by 15 bases, leaving 42 bases between them. The chain's CDR3 is CASTWGNSPTGLWNTGVLFF. The CDR3 nucleotides are TGTGCCAGCACCTGGGGGAACTCACCGACGGGGCTATGGAACACCGGGGTGTTGTTTTTT.

In its sample, this clonotype was seen many times. The J gene is TRBJ2-1, the V gene TRBV7-8, with TRBD2 matching over 10 bases. The V segment lost 4 bases and the J segment 6 bases; nucleotides outside the gene matches: 6. CDR3 length: 15 amino acids. Germline V lookup: CDR1 SGHVS, CDR2 FQNEAQ. The CDR3 sequence is CASSWVAGGANEQFF. The CDR3 DNA sequence: TGTGCCAGCAGCTGGGTAGCGGGAGGTGCCAATGAGCAGTTCTTC.

Regarding this clonotype: One junction end does not reproduce the germline sequence, and a read error may be involved. This chain uses TRBV20-1 with TRBJ2-1, with a weak D call TRBD1 (6 bases). This CDR3 is built from 15 residues. The germline V gene encodes CDR1 DFQATT and CDR2 SNEGSKA (reference sequence). The CDR3 DNA follows: TGCAATGCGCGAACTGCCGGGACACCAGACAATGGGCAGTTCTTC. It specifies CNARTAGTPDNGQFF.

As to this clonotype: Given the absence of the conserved phenylalanine or tryptophan at the CDR3 end, a read error is likely. The DNA is omitted, as the CDR3 cannot be located on it reliably, and the CDR3 follows TCRdb's listing. This chain links TRBV20-1 with TRBJ1-3. CDR1 DFQATT and CDR2 SNEGSKA come from the germline V gene (reference sequence). The CDR3 length is 14 residues, termini included. The CDR3 loop reads CSASTTGLRNTVYL.

Worth noting for this clonotype: This may be a read error: a much more frequent sequence differs by one nucleotide. The J gene is TRBJ2-7, the V gene TRBV24-1; 7 nucleotides line up with TRBD1. Germline values: CDR1 KGHDR, CDR2 SFDVKD. Trimming took 4 bases from V and 2 from J; bases not matched to a gene: 10. This CDR3 spans 16 amino acids. CDR3 DNA: TGTGCCACCAGTGACGCCGTGACAGGGATCCCCTACGAGCAGTACGTC. Translating it yields CATSDAVTGIPYEQYV.

The V and J genes are TRBV5-4 and TRBJ1-2, with D unresolved. Germline V gives CDR1 SGHNT, CDR2 YYREEE (reference sequence). The CDR3 has 13 amino acids. The CDR3 sequence: CDNSHEANYGYTF. In DNA form, the CDR3 reads TGTGACAACAGCCACGAAGCTAACTATGGCTACACCTTC.

This clonotype was seen a single time. Germline and junction disagree at one end, which may indicate a read error. This chain connects TRBV12-3 or TRBV12-4 to TRBJ2-3, with a possible D match to TRBD2 (5 bases). The CDR3 runs 14 residues. CDR3 in amino acids: CASSSRGYKDTQYF. The CDR3 bases are TGTGCCAGCAGTTCTCGGGGATACAAAGATACACAGTATTTT.

As regards this clonotype: A read error may account for a junction end that differs from germline. The chain carries TRBV4-1 and TRBJ2-2; 8 nucleotides match TRBD2. CDR1 MGHRA and CDR2 YSYEKL come from the germline V gene. The length of the CDR3 is 17 residues. CDR3 in amino acids: CASSSRISGMNTGELFF. The DNA of the CDR3 is TGCGCTAGCAGCTCCCGGATTAGCGGGATGAACACCGGGGAGCTGTTTTTT.

Note on this clonotype: This may come from a read error, since a much larger clone is one base off. This chain joins TRBV7-9 and TRBJ2-1; TRBD2 might be the D (5 bases). The CDR3 covers 13 residues. Germline V gives CDR1 SEHNR, CDR2 FQNEAQ (reference sequence). Trimming cost V 5 bases and J 9 bases, with 14 bases left between them. CDR3 nucleotides: TGTGCCAGCAGCGCCCGCCTAGCAGTTGAGCAGTTCTTC. Residues: CASSARLAVEQFF.

For this clonotype: One end of the junction fails to match germline, which may point to a read error. The CDR3 bases are TGTGCCAGAAGTTACCCCGCGGCGGGACCAGATACGCAGTATTTT. Protein: CARSYPAAGPDTQYF. This chain joins TRBV6-6 and TRBJ2-3; D is perhaps TRBD2 (6 bases). This CDR3 region has 15 residues. Germline values: CDR1 MNHNY, CDR2 SVGAGI (reference sequence).

J is TRBJ2-1 and V is TRBV11-2, with 9 bases that match TRBD1. Germline trimming cut 6 bases from V and 4 bases from J; bases unmatched to any gene: 4. From germline, CDR1 is SGHAT and CDR2 FQNNGV. The CDR3 extends over 14 amino acids. CDR3 loop: CASSQQGAYNEQFF. CDR3 nucleotides: TGTGCCAGCAGTCAACAGGGGGCGTACAATGAGCAGTTCTTC. Based on the CDR3 plus reference TRBV11-2 and TRBJ2-1, the full variable domain is EAGVAQSPRYKIIEKRQSVAFWCNPISGHATLYWYQQILGQGPKLLIQFQNNGVVDDSQLPKDRFSAERLKGVDSTLKIQPAKLEDSAVYLCASSQQGAYNEQFFGPGTRLTVL.

As regards this clonotype: One end of the junction varies from germline; a read error may be responsible. The genes are TRBV10-3 and TRBJ2-3; 7 nucleotides align to TRBD2. This CDR3 is built from 20 residues. Germline assignment: CDR1 ENHRY and CDR2 SYGVKD. The CDR3 coding sequence is TGTGCCATCGGTGAGTCGGATCCTGGACTTGCGGGAGTTGAGGCAGATACGCAGTATTTT. It encodes CAIGESDPGLAGVEADTQYF.

This clonotype came up many times. The chain employs TRBV4-1 and TRBJ2-4; TRBD1 agrees at 8 bases. The CDR3 length is 21 residues. Trimming at V came to 4 bases and at J to 0 bases, leaving 20 bases not matched to a gene. Germline V gives CDR1 MGHRA, CDR2 YSYEKL. In DNA, the CDR3 is TGCGCCAGCAGCCGACGGACTCCGGACAGGGCCGTAGAAACAGCCAAAAACATTCAGTACTTC. Amino acids: CASSRRTPDRAVETAKNIQYF.